What follows are 32 T cell receptor beta chains derived from one specimen sequenced in a study of molecular identifiers for immune sequencing clone quantification. TCRdb fed the PCR reads into MiXCR, producing one record per CDR3 protein. Altogether some 590,000 distinct CDR3 sequences are present, 25% being singletons, with the ten largest covering about 0.84%. Sequencing used naive CD8+ T cells from blood, with Jurkat cell RNA spiked in. Subset: FACS-sorted CD8+CD4-CCR7+CD45RA+ naive T cells. Source of these receptors: a human donor in good health. Some libraries in this study had Jurkat cell RNA spiked in.

The table lists this clonotype with many counts. This chain uses TRBV4-3 with TRBJ1-3; D remains ambiguous. Germline loops: CDR1 LGHNA, CDR2 YSLEER. V was pared by 1 base and J by 4 bases, with 8 bases between. The CDR3 has 14 residues. This chain's CDR3 is CASSQGPFGNTIYF. In DNA form, the CDR3 reads TGCGCCAGCAGCCAAGGACCATTCGGAAACACCATATATTTT.

This chain links TRBV6-1 with TRBJ2-7; no clear D gene. The CDR3 totals 12 residues. The germline V gene encodes CDR1 MNHNS and CDR2 SASEGT. The V end was cut by 2 bases, the J end by 9 bases, with 11 bases between. CDR3 DNA sequence: TGTGCCAGCAGTGAATACAGTCTATGGCAGTACTTC. It encodes CASSEYSLWQYF.

This clonotype appeared a few times. The chain has TRBV19 and TRBJ2-1; D may correspond to TRBD1 or TRBD2 (6 bases each). Per the germline V gene, CDR1 is LNHDA and CDR2 is SQIVND (reference sequence). The CDR3 consists of 15 residues. V was shortened by 3 bases and J by 4 bases, with 13 bases between the two germline ends. CDR3: CASSIGGGVYNEQFF. CDR3 sequence (DNA): TGTGCCAGTAGTATTGGAGGGGGAGTATACAATGAGCAGTTCTTC.

A note on this clonotype: A much more abundant neighbour one base away suggests this may be a read error. The chain uses TRBV7-9 and TRBJ1-1; D is undetermined. Trimming stripped 5 bases from V and 11 bases from J, with 18 bases between. The CDR3 sequence is 13 residues long. Germline V lookup: CDR1 SEHNR, CDR2 FQNEAQ (reference sequence). CDR3 nucleotides: TGTGCCAGCAGCCCCGCGGATGAGTTGGTCGCTTTCTTT. Protein: CASSPADELVAFF.

There are many counts of this clonotype. The DNA of the CDR3 is TGTGCCAGCAGCCAGAAAACAGGGGTTACTGAAGCTTTCTTT. It translates to CASSQKTGVTEAFF. The J gene is TRBJ1-1, the V gene TRBV7-9, with 7 bases that match TRBD1. This CDR3 is 14 amino acids long. V gave up 5 bases and J gave up 5 bases; unmatched junction bases: 8. Per germline, CDR1 SEHNR and CDR2 FQNEAQ (reference sequence).

About this clonotype: This may be a read error: a much more frequent sequence differs by one nucleotide. As DNA, the CDR3 is TGCGCCAGCAGCCGAGATTGGGCGGGGGGCCTATCCTACGAGCAGTACTTC. Its translation: CASSRDWAGGLSYEQYF. This chain joins TRBV4-3 and TRBJ2-7; 8 bases are shared with TRBD2. Germline CDR1 LGHNA, CDR2 YSLEER. After removal of 4 bases from V and 1 base from J, the junction contained 12 bases not matched to a gene. The length of the CDR3 is 17 residues.

For this clonotype: A much larger clone sits a single nucleotide away, making a read error possible. This chain connects TRBV20-1 to TRBJ2-4; D is unresolved. Germline lookup yields CDR1 DFQATT and CDR2 SNEGSKA (reference sequence). The CDR3 sequence is 16 residues long. V lost 1 base, J lost 1 base, and 14 bases lay in between. The CDR3 protein is CSARAGPWLAKNIQYF. The CDR3 nucleotides are TGCAGTGCTAGAGCTGGACCATGGTTGGCCAAAAACATTCAGTACTTC.

About this clonotype itself: A much larger clonotype is one base distant, so this may be a read error. This chain links TRBV7-9 with TRBJ2-3; D remains unclear. The ends were cut back, 8 bases at V and 0 bases at J, with 12 bases in the middle. This CDR3 has 14 amino acids. Germline V CDR1 and CDR2: SEHNR, FQNEAQ (reference sequence). CDR3 residues: CASWSGFSTDTQYF. The CDR3, as DNA: TGTGCCAGCTGGTCCGGGTTTAGCACAGATACGCAGTATTTT.

Of note for this clonotype: A single base separates this from a much larger clone, so it may be a read error. This chain connects TRBV27 to TRBJ2-3; the D call may be TRBD1 or TRBD2 (6 bases each). Germline-derived CDR1 and CDR2 are MNHEY and SMNVEV (reference sequence). This CDR3 spans 16 amino acids. The CDR3 coding sequence is TGTGGCAGCAGTTTATTCACGGGGGCAGTAGGGGGTACGCAGTATTTT. Its translation: CGSSLFTGAVGGTQYF.

This clonotype has ten or more counts. J is TRBJ2-7 and V is TRBV7-9; D is uncertain. V lost 8 bases, J lost 0 bases, and 11 bases lay in between. The CDR3 has 13 amino acids. From germline, CDR1 is SEHNR and CDR2 FQNEAQ (reference sequence). The CDR3 DNA reads TGTGCCAGCTCTCAGAAGTACTCCTACGAGCAGTACTTC. Translated: CASSQKYSYEQYF.

At least ten counts were recorded for this clonotype. The J gene is TRBJ1-1, the V gene TRBV7-2, with 10 bases that match TRBD1. Trimming cost V 5 bases and J 7 bases; bases outside gene matches: 4. The CDR3 loop spans 13 amino acids. Germline lookup yields CDR1 SGHTA and CDR2 FQGNSA. CDR3 in amino acids: CASSLGTGVEAFF. CDR3 coding DNA: TGTGCCAGCAGCCTAGGGACAGGGGTTGAAGCTTTCTTT.

There are a few counts of this clonotype. V usage is TRBV19 and J usage is TRBJ2-2; no clear D. The CDR3 runs 12 residues. Trimming stripped 4 bases from V and 3 bases from J, with 3 bases between. The germline gives CDR1 LNHDA, CDR2 SQIVND (reference sequence). For the CDR3, the DNA is TGTGCCAGTAGTACCCACACCGGGGAGCTGTTTTTT. This encodes CASSTHTGELFF.

The V call is TRBV6-5, the J call TRBJ2-1; D perhaps matches TRBD2 (6 bases). The CDR3 contains 15 residues. Looked up from germline, CDR1 is MNHEY and CDR2 is SVGAGI. The DNA of the CDR3 is TGTGTTAGCAGTTACTCGGGGGAGAGGGCGGATGAGCAGTTCTTC. This translates into CVSSYSGERADEQFF.

This clonotype has a count of ten or more. The rearrangement joins TRBV6-2 or TRBV6-3 to TRBJ2-7, with D possibly matching TRBD1 (6 bases). Germline V lookup: CDR1 MNHEY, CDR2 SVGEGT. Trimming pared 9 bases from V and 6 bases from J, leaving 21 bases between. This CDR3 is 14 amino acids long. The CDR3 protein is CASAGQTGWREQYF. CDR3 nucleotide sequence: TGTGCCAGTGCAGGACAGACTGGTTGGCGCGAGCAGTACTTC.

This clonotype showed up just a few times. The chain links TRBV28 to TRBJ1-5, with D possibly TRBD1 on 5 matching bases. Deletions cut 0 bases from V and 7 bases from J, with 13 bases between. Germline CDR1 MDHEN, CDR2 SYDVKM. The CDR3 has 15 amino acids. The CDR3 spells CASSLWGRVGQPQHF. The DNA of the CDR3 is TGTGCCAGCAGTTTATGGGGGCGGGTTGGGCAGCCCCAGCATTTT. Full variable domain (rest looked up from reference TRBV28 and TRBJ1-5): DVKVTQSSRYLVKRTGEKVFLECVQDMDHENMFWYRQDPGLGLRLIYFSYDVKMKEKGDIPEGYSVSREKKERFSLILESASTNQTSMYLCASSLWGRVGQPQHFGDGTRLSIL.

This clonotype occurred many times. The chain is built from TRBV20-1 and TRBJ1-4, with D perhaps matching TRBD1 (5 bases). CDR3 length equals 15 residues. Germline assignment: CDR1 DFQATT and CDR2 SNEGSKA (reference sequence). V lost 7 bases to trimming and J lost 4 bases, with 19 bases between them. The CDR3 loop reads CSVPGKDSLNEKLFF. For the CDR3, the DNA is TGCAGTGTTCCGGGGAAAGACAGCCTTAATGAAAAACTGTTTTTT.

In this sample, this clonotype turned up many times. The rearrangement joins TRBV9 to TRBJ1-1, with no clear D. The CDR3 length is 15 residues. The germline CDR1 and CDR2 sequences are SGDLS and YYNGEE. V was pared by 4 bases and J by 6 bases, with 19 bases between. CDR3 DNA: TGTGCCAGCAGCCCTAACGCATTGAGGCTTTCTGAAGCTTTCTTT. It encodes CASSPNALRLSEAFF.

The V call is TRBV12-3 or TRBV12-4, the J call TRBJ2-7, with D unresolved. The length of the CDR3 is 11 residues. V shed 6 bases and J shed 7 bases, with 10 bases lying between them. The CDR3 region has the DNA TGTGCCAGCAGACACTATGAGGAGCAGTACTTC. This codes for CASRHYEEQYF.

The V gene is TRBV2, the J gene TRBJ2-7, with TRBD1 matching over 8 bases. Per the germline V gene, CDR1 is SNHLY and CDR2 is FYNNEI. V lost 3 bases to trimming and J lost 6 bases; unmatched junction nucleotides: 7. The CDR3 length is 14 residues. CDR3 DNA: TGTGCCAGCAGTGAGCCAGGGGGCGACGCCGAGCAGTACTTC. Translated: CASSEPGGDAEQYF.

Turning to this clonotype: A much bigger clone sits one base away, suggesting this may be a read error. The V gene is TRBV7-9, the J gene TRBJ2-7, with D unresolved. The CDR3 loop spans 13 amino acids. CDR1 is SEHNR, CDR2 FQNEAQ, per germline (reference sequence). CDR3 sequence (DNA): TGTGCCAGCAGCCCCGACCTACGCTACGCGCAGTACTTC. This translates into CASSPDLRYAQYF.

A note on this clonotype: A much larger clone sits a single nucleotide away, making a read error possible. The CDR3 end shows no conserved phenylalanine or tryptophan, and so a read error is likely. The V call is TRBV19, the J call TRBJ2-2, with D hard to call. CDR1 and CDR2 from the germline V gene are LNHDA and SQIVND (reference sequence). The V and J ends lost 7 bases and 6 bases respectively, with 18 bases between them. This CDR3 comprises 15 residues. This chain's CDR3 is CASTVGSRSSGELFL. The CDR3 DNA sequence: TGTGCCAGTACGGTTGGCAGTAGAAGCTCCGGGGAGCTGTTTTTA.

This clonotype has a handful of counts. The V gene is TRBV20-1, the J gene TRBJ2-3; tentative D call: TRBD2 (5 bases). Per the germline V gene, CDR1 is DFQATT and CDR2 is SNEGSKA (reference sequence). The CDR3 sequence is 13 residues long. V lost 1 base, J lost 2 bases, and 7 bases lay in between. DNA of the CDR3: TGCAGTGCTAGAGCGGAGGTCACAGATACGCAGTATTTT. Its translation: CSARAEVTDTQYF.

This clonotype was seen at least ten times. The CDR3: CATSGIVEDTGELFF. The CDR3 nucleotides read TGTGCCACCAGTGGGATAGTGGAGGACACCGGGGAGCTGTTTTTT. The chain has TRBV24-1 and TRBJ2-2; the D gene is possibly TRBD2 (5 bases). Germline CDR1 reads KGHDR; CDR2 reads SFDVKD. The CDR3 loop spans 15 amino acids. Trimming removed 5 bases from V and 3 bases from J, with 12 bases in between.

The chain joins TRBV7-9 to TRBJ2-7; D remains ambiguous. V gave up 10 bases and J gave up 5 bases, with 18 bases separating them. The CDR3 runs to 13 residues. Germline V gives CDR1 SEHNR, CDR2 FQNEAQ (reference sequence). CDR3 coding DNA: TGTGCCAACAGTTATCTGGGGTCGGACGAGCAGTACTTC. Amino acid sequence: CANSYLGSDEQYF.

A remark on this clonotype: A much larger clone lies a single base off, so this may be a read error. The genes are TRBV4-1 and TRBJ1-5, with D perhaps TRBD1 (5 bases). This CDR3 is 14 amino acids long. Trimming removed 5 bases at V and 5 bases at J, with 13 bases between. Germline loops: CDR1 MGHRA, CDR2 YSYEKL. The CDR3 region is CASSTRGRDQPQHF. The CDR3 region has the DNA TGCGCCAGCAGCACACGGGGCAGGGATCAGCCCCAGCATTTT.

The chain is built from TRBV3-1 and TRBJ2-3; D is possibly TRBD1 or TRBD2 (5 bases each). This CDR3 region has 17 residues. Trimming shortened V by 5 bases and J by 4 bases, and 22 bases separated the two germline ends. Germline V CDR1 and CDR2: LGHDT, YNNKEL (reference sequence). In nucleotides, the CDR3 is TGTGCCAGCAGCTTTGACGGGGCTCGACGAGGTGCAGATACGCAGTATTTT. It codes for CASSFDGARRGADTQYF.

This clonotype was recorded a few times. The chain links TRBV11-2 to TRBJ1-2; D might be TRBD1 (5 bases). Germline V CDR1 and CDR2: SGHAT, FQNNGV. The CDR3 spans 15 residues. The V and J ends lost 5 bases and 7 bases respectively, with 20 bases between them. The CDR3 coding sequence is TGTGCCAGCAGCCCGGCCGGGCAGGGCAATCGTGGCTACACCTTC. This translates into CASSPAGQGNRGYTF. The whole variable domain, filled in from reference TRBV11-2 and TRBJ1-2, reads EAGVAQSPRYKIIEKRQSVAFWCNPISGHATLYWYQQILGQGPKLLIQFQNNGVVDDSQLPKDRFSAERLKGVDSTLKIQPAKLEDSAVYLCASSPAGQGNRGYTFGSGTRLTVV.

As to this clonotype: A read error may explain this, as a much larger clone is one base away. It is likely a read error, because the conserved phenylalanine at the end of the CDR3 is missing. V and J are TRBV20-1 and TRBJ2-7; 7 positions match TRBD2. The CDR3 runs to 13 residues. The V gene end was trimmed by 0 bases and the J gene end by 4 bases; junction bases not matched to a gene: 3. Per germline, CDR1 DFQATT and CDR2 SNEGSKA (reference sequence). CDR3 region: CSAREGGSYEQYL. The CDR3 DNA sequence: TGCAGTGCTAGAGAGGGCGGGAGTTACGAGCAGTACCTC.

This clonotype has only a few counts. The chain carries TRBV27 and TRBJ2-7; D might be TRBD2 (5 bases). The V end was cut by 6 bases, the J end by 7 bases, with 16 bases between. Germline V gene sequence: CDR1 MNHEY, CDR2 SMNVEV (reference sequence). This CDR3 comprises 13 residues. The CDR3 DNA reads as TGTGCCAGCAGCCTCGCCGGGGTCTGGGAGCAGTACTTC. Encoded protein: CASSLAGVWEQYF.

In this sample, this clonotype turned up many times. The rearrangement joins TRBV7-2 to TRBJ1-1; a possible D gene is TRBD1 (5 bases). Trimming took off 1 base at V and 4 bases at J, with 13 bases between the two ends. This CDR3 has 15 residues. Looked up from germline, CDR1 is SGHTA and CDR2 is FQGNSA. The CDR3 loop is CASSLGGYRGTEAFF. CDR3 nucleotides: TGTGCCAGCAGCTTAGGGGGCTACCGGGGCACTGAAGCTTTCTTT.

Only a few counts were recorded for this clonotype. CDR3 sequence: CASGRQSTDTQYF. The CDR3 DNA reads TGTGCCAGCGGTAGACAGAGCACAGATACGCAGTATTTT. The chain couples TRBV28 to TRBJ2-3, with D maybe TRBD1 (5 bases). CDR1 is MDHEN, CDR2 SYDVKM, per germline. This CDR3 region has 13 residues. The germline V and J ends were trimmed by 8 bases and 0 bases, with 9 bases remaining between them.

In its sample, this clonotype was seen a few times. The rearrangement joins TRBV30 to TRBJ2-1; 9 bases align to TRBD1. Germline CDR1 is GTSNPN and CDR2 is SVGIG (reference sequence). The CDR3 consists of 15 residues. The ends lost 2 bases at V and 4 bases at J; junction bases unmatched: 6. As DNA, the CDR3 is TGTGCCTGGAGTTGGGGGACAGGGCCTTACAATGAGCAGTTCTTC. This gives the protein CAWSWGTGPYNEQFF.